The rows below give T cell receptor beta chains drawn from one sample of a study of shared clonotypes between healthy human individuals. Repertoires were generated with immunoSEQ multiplex PCR, while TCRdb's copy carries only in-frame clones and drops some. This sample has 190,000 or so clones; approximately 70% occur once, and the top ten carry about 10%. Sequencing used memory CD4+ T cells sorted from blood. The receptors were sampled from a man younger than 45 in good health. The CDR3 runs from the conserved cysteine through the conserved F or W. The order of the fields is V gene, CDR3 protein.

>TRBV11-3
CASSPYPGGELFF
>TRBV7-9
CASSLSGQGFYEQYF
>TRBV7-2
CASSLRAEETQYF
>TRBV27
CASSRTSGSTDTQYF
>TRBV7-6
CASLSQGWTSGRYYNEQFF
>TRBV5-1
CASSIGQGTDTQYF
>TRBV28
CAANRAGGTQYF
>TRBV28
CASSAWTSGNNEQFF
>TRBV5-1
CASSLEWNEQFF
>TRBV5-8
CASSFFVGAGTGELFF
>TRBV6-1
CASNPPGTNHYEQYF
>TRBV19
CASRSAVTQPQHF
>TRBV28
CASSFQDYGYTF
>TRBV5-1
CASAPTSGRVDTQYF
>TRBV6-4
CASSEFHRGLADTQYF
>TRBV12-5
CASGLVLSTLGGGTSGSTDTQYF
>TRBV15
CATSTGAGDPPFF
>TRBV10-3
CAIRRGGAQETQYF
>TRBV9
CASSVDHSNYEQYF
>TRBV7-2
CASSQGRLSNQPQHF
>TRBV4-3
CASSPRTVSSGELFF
>TRBV2
CASRYPGTENYGYTF
>TRBV5-5
CASSTESSYNEQFF
>TRBV9
CASSVGFAPVRPGNTIYF
>TRBV7-3
CASSPQGRTQETQYF
>TRBV5-5
CASSFSGSQARSGYTF
>TRBV2
CASSAESGQQETQYF
>TRBV7-7
CASSKLAEAYNEQFF
>TRBV5-1
CASSLGASGATDTQYF
>TRBV11-2
CASSFGNTEAFF
>TRBV19
CASSYRGNIGYGYTF
>TRBV7-2
CASSSNPGLAGEQFF
>TRBV11-2
CASSFEGFREKLFF
>TRBV13
CASSSGQHNYGYTF
>TRBV19
CASSIDHTATVQYF
>TRBV4-1
CASSQDWGGNQPQHF
>TRBV30
CAWRAMAAGELFF
>TRBV13
CASGQRVNTGELFF
>TRBV4-3
CASSQKRDSYNEQFF
>TRBV6-5
CASRLGTVSYGYTF
>TRBV6-5
CASSPPGQGEKLFF
>TRBV19
CASSTSGNSYEQYF
>TRBV25-1
CASSESPTSGSYEQYF